This T cell receptor (beta chain) was captured by sequencing in a study of cytomegalovirus exposure and HLA in healthy donors. Unrecorded immune exposures were likely, despite nominal health at sampling. Both 60 Vbeta primers and 13 Jbeta primers went into the PCR. The table came from immunoSEQ multiplex PCR; TCRdb's copy has only in-frame clones and leaves some out. The sample consists of 84,000 or so clones, approximately 84% of them appearing once. The CDR3 is 14 amino acids. V was trimmed by 3 bases and J by 0 bases, leaving 8 bases between them. Germline loops: CDR1 LNHDA, CDR2 SQIVND (reference sequence).

Specimen: PBMCs. This receptor was identified in a woman aged 50 to 60 in good health and CMV-seronegative. The rearrangement links TRBV19 to TRBJ1-1; no definite D call. The CDR3 DNA is TGTGCCAGTAGTATCGCGGGGATGAACACTGAAGCTTTCTTT. Translated: CASSIAGMNTEAFF.